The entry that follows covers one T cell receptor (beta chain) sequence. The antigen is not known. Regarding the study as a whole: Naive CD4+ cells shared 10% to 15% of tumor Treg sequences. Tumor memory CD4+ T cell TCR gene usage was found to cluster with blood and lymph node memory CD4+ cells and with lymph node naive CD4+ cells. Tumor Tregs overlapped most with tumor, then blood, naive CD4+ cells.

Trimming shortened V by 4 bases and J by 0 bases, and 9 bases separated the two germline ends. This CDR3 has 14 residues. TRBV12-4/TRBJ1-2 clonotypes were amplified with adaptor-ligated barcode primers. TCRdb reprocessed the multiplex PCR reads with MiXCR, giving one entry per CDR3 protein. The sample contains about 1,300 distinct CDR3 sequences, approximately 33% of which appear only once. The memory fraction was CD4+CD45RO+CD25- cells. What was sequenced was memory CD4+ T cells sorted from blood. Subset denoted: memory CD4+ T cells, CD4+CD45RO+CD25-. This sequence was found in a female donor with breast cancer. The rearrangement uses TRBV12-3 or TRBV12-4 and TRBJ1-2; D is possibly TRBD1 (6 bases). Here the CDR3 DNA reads TGTGCCAGCAGTTCCCGGACAGCTAACTATGGCTACACCTTC. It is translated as CASSSRTANYGYTF.